The 21 T cell receptor beta chains listed next were all sequenced from one sample in a study of cytomegalovirus exposure and HLA in healthy donors. PCR primers comprised 60 Vbeta and 13 Jbeta primers. Profiled with immunoSEQ multiplex PCR; TCRdb holds only in-frame clones, not every one. The sample has some 140,000 clones. What was sequenced was PBMCs. The source is a woman aged 55-70 years in good health and CMV-seronegative.

The chain is built from TRBV9 and TRBJ1-1, with 7 bases that match TRBD1. The germline V gene has CDR1 SGDLS and CDR2 YYNGEE. The CDR3 consists of 15 residues. The V and J ends lost 4 bases and 5 bases, in that order; junction bases with no gene match: 11. The CDR3 region is CASSSHRGPGTEAFF. The CDR3 DNA reads TGTGCCAGCAGCTCCCATAGGGGGCCCGGTACTGAAGCTTTCTTT.

The chain recombines TRBV2 with TRBJ1-4; D is uncertain. The CDR3 consists of 13 residues. Germline values: CDR1 SNHLY, CDR2 FYNNEI. Trimming cost V 5 bases and J 1 base, with 5 bases left between them. CDR3 region: CASSLRTNEKLFF. CDR3 sequence (DNA): TGTGCCAGCAGTTTGAGAACTAATGAAAAACTGTTTTTT. Supplemented by reference TRBV2 and TRBJ1-4, the full variable domain reads EPEVTQTPSHQVTQMGQEVILRCVPISNHLYFYWYRQILGQKVEFLVSFYNNEISEKSEIFDDQFSVERPDGSNFTLKIRSTKLEDSAMYFCASSLRTNEKLFFGSGTQLSVL.

This chain connects TRBV11-2 to TRBJ2-3; TRBD2 matches at 11 bases. Losses at the gene ends were 4 bases for V and 2 bases for J; bases not matched to a gene: 8. This CDR3 has 17 amino acids. From germline, CDR1 is SGHAT and CDR2 FQNNGV. The CDR3 here is CASSSTLAGGATDTQYF. CDR3 nucleotide sequence: TGTGCCAGCAGCTCTACGCTAGCGGGGGGTGCCACAGATACGCAGTATTTT. Full variable domain (outside the CDR3, taken from reference TRBV11-2 and TRBJ2-3): EAGVAQSPRYKIIEKRQSVAFWCNPISGHATLYWYQQILGQGPKLLIQFQNNGVVDDSQLPKDRFSAERLKGVDSTLKIQPAKLEDSAVYLCASSSTLAGGATDTQYFGPGTRLTVL.

The CDR3 spells CASSSAGTGNTEAFF. Written as DNA, the CDR3 is TGTGCCAGCAGTTCCGCCGGGACAGGGAACACTGAAGCTTTCTTT. The chain combines TRBV28 with TRBJ1-1; 8 bases are a match to TRBD1. CDR1 MDHEN and CDR2 SYDVKM come from the germline V gene. J was trimmed by 1 base and V by 4 bases; bases with no gene match: 5. The length of the CDR3 is 15 residues.

The chain employs TRBV6-1 and TRBJ2-3; D unclear. Germline V gene sequence: CDR1 MNHNS, CDR2 SASEGT. The germline V and J ends were trimmed by 7 bases and 5 bases, with 10 bases remaining between them. The CDR3 totals 12 residues. The CDR3 DNA follows: TGTGCCAGCATGCGAGGCCAAGATACGCAGTATTTT. Translated, it gives CASMRGQDTQYF.

The chain recombines TRBV2 with TRBJ1-1; 9 positions match TRBD1. Germline CDR1 reads SNHLY; CDR2 reads FYNNEI. V shed 6 bases, J shed 6 bases, and the junction held 11 bases outside the gene matches. The CDR3 is made up of 15 amino acids. The CDR3 DNA reads as TGTGCCAGCAGGGAGGTCGGGACAGGGTCCGCTGAAGCTTTCTTT. Translation: CASREVGTGSAEAFF.

The chain recombines TRBV6-5 with TRBJ2-7; D might be TRBD1 (5 bases). V shed 6 bases and J shed 3 bases, with 18 bases lying between them. CDR3 length: 15 amino acids. Germline-derived CDR1 and CDR2 are MNHEY and SVGAGI. CDR3 sequence: CASRTGGDRGYEQYF. Written as DNA, the CDR3 is TGTGCCAGCAGAACGGGCGGAGACAGAGGCTACGAGCAGTACTTC.

The gene calls are TRBV5-1 and TRBJ2-7, with D maybe TRBD1 (5 bases). This CDR3 has 14 amino acids. Germline assignment: CDR1 SGHRS and CDR2 YFSETQ. The ends were cut back, 0 bases at V and 2 bases at J, with 9 bases in the middle. DNA for the CDR3: TGCGCCAGCAGCTTGGCCTCAGGGCCCTACGAGCAGTACTTC. Amino acid sequence: CASSLASGPYEQYF. Supplemented by reference TRBV5-1 and TRBJ2-7, the full variable domain reads KAGVTQTPRYLIKTRGQQVTLSCSPISGHRSVSWYQQTPGQGLQFLFEYFSETQRNKGNFPGRFSGRQFSNSRSEMNVSTLELGDSALYLCASSLASGPYEQYFGPGTRLTVT.

This rearrangement joins TRBV19 to TRBJ1-6; TRBD1 aligns across 7 bases. This CDR3 has 13 residues. Losses at the gene ends were 4 bases for V and 8 bases for J; bases not matched to a gene: 2. Germline loops: CDR1 LNHDA, CDR2 SQIVND (reference sequence). The CDR3: CASSTDRDSPLHF. The CDR3 nucleotides are TGTGCCAGTAGTACTGACAGGGATTCACCCCTCCACTTT.

The rearrangement uses TRBV19 and TRBJ2-7; TRBD1 agrees at 9 bases. The CDR3 is made up of 14 amino acids. In germline, CDR1 is LNHDA, CDR2 SQIVND (reference sequence). V shed 4 bases, J shed 4 bases, and the junction held 5 bases outside the gene matches. In nucleotides, the CDR3 is TGTGCCAGTAGTACGACCGGGACAGGGTACGAGCAGTACTTC. Its protein is CASSTTGTGYEQYF. The full variable domain, rest sourced from reference TRBV19 and TRBJ2-7, is DGGITQSPKYLFRKEGQNVTLSCEQNLNHDAMYWYRQDPGQGLRLIYYSQIVNDFQKGDIAEGYSVSREKKESFPLTVTSAQKNPTAFYLCASSTTGTGYEQYFGPGTRLTVT.

The rearrangement uses TRBV5-6 and TRBJ2-5; possibly TRBD2 for D (6 bases). The CDR3 is 14 residues long. Deletions cut 2 bases from V and 4 bases from J, with 12 bases between. Germline V gene data show CDR1 as SGHDT and CDR2 as YYEEEE. CDR3 DNA sequence: TGTGCCAGCAGCTTCGAACAGGAGGGAGAGACCCAGTACTTC. Translated, it gives CASSFEQEGETQYF. The whole variable domain, filled in from reference TRBV5-6 and TRBJ2-5, reads DAGVTQSPTHLIKTRGQQVTLRCSPKSGHDTVSWYQQALGQGPQFIFQYYEEEERQRGNFPDRFSGHQFPNYSSELNVNALLLGDSALYLCASSFEQEGETQYFGPGTRLLVL.

This chain connects TRBV4-2 to TRBJ2-7; no clear D. The CDR3 is 14 amino acids. Trimming pared 0 bases from V and 1 base from J, leaving 7 bases between. The V gene's germline CDR1 is LGHNA and CDR2 YNFKEQ. The CDR3 here is CASSQEQLSYEQYF. CDR3 nucleotides: TGTGCCAGCAGCCAAGAGCAGTTATCCTACGAGCAGTACTTC.

The chain combines TRBV5-1 with TRBJ1-3; perhaps TRBD1 as D (6 bases). Trimming stripped 0 bases from V and 0 bases from J, with 22 bases between. The CDR3 length is 20 residues. Germline assignment: CDR1 SGHRS and CDR2 YFSETQ. The CDR3 spells CASSLARGHQSSSSGNTIYF. As DNA, the CDR3 is TGCGCCAGCAGCTTGGCCAGGGGCCATCAATCATCGAGCTCTGGAAACACCATATATTTT.

The chain couples TRBV5-4 to TRBJ1-3; TRBD1 might be the D (6 bases). Between the trimmed V and J ends, which lost 4 bases and 3 bases, there was a span of 14 bases. This CDR3 comprises 15 residues. Germline values: CDR1 SGHNT, CDR2 YYREEE (reference sequence). The CDR3 loop reads CASSDGGASGNTIYF. CDR3 nucleotides: TGTGCCAGCAGCGACGGGGGGGCGAGTGGAAACACCATATATTTT.

The chain uses TRBV29-1 and TRBJ2-1; 13 bases are shared with TRBD2. CDR1 is SQVTM, CDR2 ANQGSEA, per germline. V lost 3 bases and J lost 10; bases outside the gene matches: 9. The CDR3 is 15 residues long. The CDR3, as DNA: TGCAGCGTTGACCGACTAGCGGGAGGAGAAGGGGAGCAGTTCTTC. Translated, it gives CSVDRLAGGEGEQFF.

V and J are TRBV7-9 and TRBJ2-1, with 9 nucleotides matching TRBD2. The CDR3 is made up of 14 amino acids. The V gene's germline CDR1 is SEHNR and CDR2 FQNEAQ (reference sequence). The junction had 8 bases not matched to a gene; V was cut back by 5 bases and J by 9 bases. CDR3 in amino acids: CASSPWTSVGEQFF. For the CDR3, the DNA is TGTGCCAGCAGCCCATGGACTAGCGTTGGTGAGCAGTTCTTC.

The CDR3 here is CASSLETETSPLHF. The CDR3 DNA reads TGTGCCAGCAGCTTGGAAACTGAAACTTCACCCCTCCACTTT. V usage is TRBV5-5 and J usage is TRBJ1-6; D gene ambiguous. Trimming cost V 0 bases and J 9 bases, with 10 bases left between them. The length of the CDR3 is 14 residues. Germline V gene lookup returns CDR1 SGHKS and CDR2 YYEKEE (reference sequence).

This chain links TRBV28 with TRBJ1-1; D not certain. The V gene's germline CDR1 is MDHEN and CDR2 SYDVKM. The CDR3 runs to 13 residues. V was trimmed by 5 bases and J by 1 base, leaving 8 bases between them. This CDR3 is CASSRVSNTEAFF. CDR3 coding DNA: TGTGCCAGCAGTCGGGTATCGAACACTGAAGCTTTCTTT. The full variable domain, completed using reference TRBV28 and TRBJ1-1, is DVKVTQSSRYLVKRTGEKVFLECVQDMDHENMFWYRQDPGLGLRLIYFSYDVKMKEKGDIPEGYSVSREKKERFSLILESASTNQTSMYLCASSRVSNTEAFFGQGTRLTVV.

The gene calls are TRBV28 and TRBJ1-5; no definite D call. CDR1 MDHEN and CDR2 SYDVKM come from the germline V gene. The CDR3 covers 16 residues. V dropped 1 base and J dropped 0 bases, with 10 bases sitting between them. The CDR3 DNA sequence: TGTGCCAGCAGTTTATTACAGAGCTATAGCAATCAGCCCCAGCATTTT. Its translation is CASSLLQSYSNQPQHF.

CDR3 sequence: CASRMEAVDQETQYF. CDR3 DNA: TGTGCCAGCAGGATGGAGGCGGTAGACCAAGAGACCCAGTACTTC. V usage is TRBV2 and J usage is TRBJ2-5; perhaps TRBD2 as D (5 bases). This CDR3 comprises 15 residues. The V gene lost 6 bases and the J gene lost 0 bases, with 14 bases spanning the gap. Germline V CDR1 and CDR2: SNHLY, FYNNEI.

J is TRBJ2-1 and V is TRBV6-1; D gene ambiguous. The ends were cut back, 0 bases at V and 0 bases at J, with 9 bases in the middle. The CDR3 sequence is 16 residues long. Germline-derived CDR1 and CDR2 are MNHNS and SASEGT. The CDR3 sequence is CASSEALRSSYNEQFF. CDR3 sequence (DNA): TGTGCCAGCAGTGAAGCCCTGAGGAGCTCCTACAATGAGCAGTTCTTC.